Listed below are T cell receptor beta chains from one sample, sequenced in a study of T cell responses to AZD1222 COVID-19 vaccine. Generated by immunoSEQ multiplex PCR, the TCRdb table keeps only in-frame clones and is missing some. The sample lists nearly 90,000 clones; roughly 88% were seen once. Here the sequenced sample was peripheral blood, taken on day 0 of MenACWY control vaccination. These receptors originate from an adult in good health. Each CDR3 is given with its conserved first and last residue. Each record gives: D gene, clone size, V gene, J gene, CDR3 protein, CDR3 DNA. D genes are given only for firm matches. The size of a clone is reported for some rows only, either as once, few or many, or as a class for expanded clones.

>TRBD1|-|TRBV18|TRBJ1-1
CASSRQGETGTEAFF
TGTGCCAGCTCACGCCAGGGGGAAACGGGCACTGAAGCTTTCTTT
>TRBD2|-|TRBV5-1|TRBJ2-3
CASSLATSGGPAQDTQYF
TGCGCCAGCAGCTTGGCCACTAGCGGGGGCCCCGCCCAGGATACGCAGTATTTT
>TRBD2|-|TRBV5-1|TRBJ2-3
CASSPGTTSGTDTQYF
TGCGCCAGCAGCCCGGGGACTACCTCCGGCACAGATACGCAGTATTTT
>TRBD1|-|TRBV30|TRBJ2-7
CAWGQGSSYEQYF
TGTGCCTGGGGACAGGGGAGCTCCTACGAGCAGTACTTC
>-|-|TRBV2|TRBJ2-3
CASSERAVSTDTQYF
TGTGCCAGCAGTGAACGGGCCGTTAGCACAGATACGCAGTATTTT
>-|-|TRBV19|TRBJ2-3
CASSRTGPTDTQYF
TGTGCCAGTAGTCGGACTGGACCCACAGATACGCAGTATTTT
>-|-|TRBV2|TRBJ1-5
CASSEQGTRDQPQHF
TGTGCCAGCAGTGAACAGGGGACCCGGGACCAGCCCCAGCATTTT
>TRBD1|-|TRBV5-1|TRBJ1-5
CASRLPGQGPVLNQPQHF
TGCGCCAGCCGTCTGCCGGGACAGGGGCCCGTCCTCAATCAGCCCCAGCATTTT
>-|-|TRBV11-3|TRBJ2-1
CASSLAPSSNEQFF
TGTGCCAGCAGCTTAGCCCCTTCTAGCAATGAGCAGTTCTTC
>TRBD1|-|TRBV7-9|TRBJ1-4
CASSLTGANEKLFF
TGTGCCAGCAGCTTGACAGGGGCAAATGAAAAACTGTTTTTT
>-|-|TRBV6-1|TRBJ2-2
CASSESGTNTGELFF
TGTGCCAGCAGTGAATCAGGGACTAACACCGGGGAGCTGTTTTTT
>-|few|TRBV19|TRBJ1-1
CASSIDGGMDTEAFF
TGTGCCAGTAGTATAGACGGGGGGATGGACACTGAAGCTTTCTTT